This T cell receptor beta chain was identified during a study of T cell responses to AZD1222 COVID-19 vaccine. Some clones are missing from TCRdb's copy, which holds only in-frame ones; the method was immunoSEQ multiplex PCR. The profile shows around 150,000 clones, over 85% of them singletons. Study results and caveats: Regions left unmutated in variants are reportedly the target of nearly half of spike-specific TCRs. Spike-wide vaccine-associated CD4 TCRs dominated at 160-218 and 743-854.

J lost 4 bases, V lost 6 bases, and 6 bases had no gene match. The germline V gene encodes CDR1 MDHEN and CDR2 SYDVKM. The CDR3 is 14 amino acids. With regard to this clone: Its antigen is unidentified.

The sample in question was peripheral blood, obtained 28 days after the second AZD1222 dose. The source of this sequence is an adult who received the AZD1222 COVID-19 vaccine. The chain links TRBV28 to TRBJ1-5, with 7 nucleotides matching TRBD1. In DNA, the CDR3 is TGTGCCAGCAGGCCGGGACAGCATAATCAGCCCCAGCATTTT. This translates into CASRPGQHNQPQHF.